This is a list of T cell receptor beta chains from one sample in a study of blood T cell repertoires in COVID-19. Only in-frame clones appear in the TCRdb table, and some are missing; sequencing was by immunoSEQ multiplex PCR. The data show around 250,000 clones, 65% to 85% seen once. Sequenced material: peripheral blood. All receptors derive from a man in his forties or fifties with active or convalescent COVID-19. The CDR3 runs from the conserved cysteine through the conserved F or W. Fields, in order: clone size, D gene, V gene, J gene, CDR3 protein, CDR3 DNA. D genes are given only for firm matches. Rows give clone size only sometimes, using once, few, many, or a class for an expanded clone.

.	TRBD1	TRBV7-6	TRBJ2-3	CASSPLVGQVGTDTQYF	TGTGCCAGCAGCCCATTGGTTGGACAGGTCGGCACAGATACGCAGTATTTT
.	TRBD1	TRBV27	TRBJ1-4	CASRSQGAQVANEKLFF	TGTGCCAGCCGTAGCCAGGGGGCACAAGTGGCTAATGAAAAACTGTTTTTT
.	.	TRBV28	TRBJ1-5	CASSLPARGNQPQHF	TGTGCCAGCAGTTTACCGGCCCGGGGCAATCAGCCCCAGCATTTT
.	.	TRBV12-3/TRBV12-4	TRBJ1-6	CASSTGNSPLHF	TGTGCCAGCAGCACAGGGAATTCACCCCTCCACTTT
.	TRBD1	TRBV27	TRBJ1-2	CASSLKGASYGYTF	TGTGCCAGCAGTTTAAAGGGGGCCAGCTATGGCTACACCTTC
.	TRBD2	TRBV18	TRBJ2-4	CASSPLPGGRVNIQYF	TGTGCCAGCTCACCGCTCCCTGGAGGGAGGGTAAACATTCAGTACTTC
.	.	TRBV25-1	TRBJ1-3	CASSEIAGNSGNTIYF	TGTGCCAGCAGTGAAATTGCGGGGAATTCTGGAAACACCATATATTTT
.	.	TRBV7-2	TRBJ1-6	CASSLAGGNSPLHF	TGTGCCAGCAGCTTAGCTGGAGGCAATTCACCCCTCCACTTT
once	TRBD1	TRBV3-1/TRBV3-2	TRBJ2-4	CASSQGIGGTGAKNIQYF	TGTGCCAGCAGCCAAGGGATAGGGGGCACGGGGGCCAAAAACATTCAGTACTTC
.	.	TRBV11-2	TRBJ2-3	CASSPDFTDTQYF	TGTGCCAGCAGCCCGGACTTCACAGATACGCAGTATTTT
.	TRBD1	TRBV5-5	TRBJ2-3	CASSLWQGATDTQYF	TGTGCCAGCAGCTTGTGGCAGGGGGCAACAGATACGCAGTATTTT
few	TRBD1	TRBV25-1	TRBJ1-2	CASRPGQGYGYTF	TGTGCCAGCAGACCGGGACAGGGGTATGGCTACACCTTC
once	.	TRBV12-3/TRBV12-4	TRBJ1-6	CASSLGGAPLHF	TGTGCCAGCAGTTTAGGGGGGGCACCCCTCCACTTT
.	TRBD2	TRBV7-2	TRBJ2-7	CASSPDSGGLSYEQYF	TGTGCCAGCAGCCCCGATAGCGGGGGGCTCTCCTACGAGCAGTACTTC
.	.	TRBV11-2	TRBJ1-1	CASSLELTNTEAFF	TGTGCCAGCAGCTTAGAACTTACGAACACTGAAGCTTTCTTT
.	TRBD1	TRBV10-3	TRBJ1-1	CAISVDRGAEAFF	TGTGCCATCAGTGTGGACAGGGGGGCTGAAGCTTTCTTT
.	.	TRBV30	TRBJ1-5	CAWSRGETEPQHF	TGTGCCTGGAGTAGAGGCGAGACAGAGCCCCAGCATTTT
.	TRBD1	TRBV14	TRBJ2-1	CASSLRQGGYNEQFF	TGTGCCAGCAGCCTAAGACAGGGGGGTTACAATGAGCAGTTCTTC
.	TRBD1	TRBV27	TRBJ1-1	CASSLSAGAGGNTEAFF	TGTGCCAGCAGTTTATCAGCAGGGGCAGGGGGTAACACTGAAGCTTTCTTT
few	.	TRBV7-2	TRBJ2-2	CASSVGTANTGELFF	TGTGCCAGCAGCGTCGGGACTGCCAACACCGGGGAGCTGTTTTTT
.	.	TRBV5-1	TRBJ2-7	CASSLEHYEQYF	TGCGCCAGCAGCTTGGAACACTACGAGCAGTACTTC
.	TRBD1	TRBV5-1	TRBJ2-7	CASSVDRGVSGSYEQYF	TGCGCCAGCAGCGTGGACAGGGGAGTATCGGGCTCCTACGAGCAGTACTTC
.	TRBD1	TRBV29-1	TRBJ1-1	CSAGQGVGAFF	TGCAGCGCTGGACAGGGGGTCGGAGCTTTCTTT
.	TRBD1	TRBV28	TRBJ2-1	CASSLALRTGLNEQFF	TGTGCCAGCAGTTTAGCCCTGAGGACAGGGTTGAATGAGCAGTTCTTC
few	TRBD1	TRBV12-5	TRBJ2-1	CASGLRYRGPTTNEQFF	TGTGCTAGTGGTTTGCGTTACAGGGGGCCCACAACCAATGAGCAGTTCTTC
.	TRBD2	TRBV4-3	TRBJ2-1	CASSRFLAGGSSYNEQFF	TGCGCCAGCAGCCGGTTTCTAGCGGGGGGATCCTCCTACAATGAGCAGTTCTTC
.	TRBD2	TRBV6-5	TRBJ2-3	CASRARGASTDTQYF	TGTGCCAGCAGAGCGCGGGGGGCTAGCACAGATACGCAGTATTTT
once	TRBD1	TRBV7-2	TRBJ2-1	CASSSLQGTEQFF	TGTGCCAGCAGCTCCCTACAGGGGACTGAGCAGTTCTTC
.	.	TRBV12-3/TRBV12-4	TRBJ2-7	CASSLDMFREQYF	TGTGCCAGCAGTTTGGACATGTTTAGGGAGCAGTACTTC
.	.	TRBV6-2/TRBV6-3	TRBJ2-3	CASSYTTYTQYF	TGTGCCAGCAGTTATACCACATATACGCAGTATTTT
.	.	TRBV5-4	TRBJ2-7	CASSLTGTYEQYF	TGTGCCAGCAGCTTGACAGGGACCTACGAGCAGTACTTC
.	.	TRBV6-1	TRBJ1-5	CASSELETVFNQPQHF	TGTGCCAGCAGTGAACTGGAGACAGTCTTCAATCAGCCCCAGCATTTT
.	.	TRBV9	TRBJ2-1	CASSDRGLYNEQFF	TGTGCCAGCAGCGATAGGGGACTTTACAATGAGCAGTTCTTC
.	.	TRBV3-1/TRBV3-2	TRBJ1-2	CASSLRHDYGYTF	TGTGCCAGCAGCCTCCGACACGACTATGGCTACACCTTC
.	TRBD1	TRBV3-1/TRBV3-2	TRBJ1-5	CASSLTGSDQPQHF	TGTGCCAGCAGCCTGACAGGGTCTGATCAGCCCCAGCATTTT
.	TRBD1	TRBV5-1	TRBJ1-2	CASRPPGQGANGYTF	TGCGCCAGCAGGCCTCCGGGACAGGGGGCGAATGGCTACACCTTC
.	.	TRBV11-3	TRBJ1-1	CASSLVRGQEAFF	TGTGCCAGCAGCTTAGTCCGGGGACAAGAAGCTTTCTTT
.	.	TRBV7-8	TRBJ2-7	CASSPGQIYEQYF	TGTGCCAGCAGCCCTGGACAGATCTACGAGCAGTACTTC
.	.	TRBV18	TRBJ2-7	CASSRGPLMMEQYF	TGTGCCAGCTCACGTGGGCCCTTAATGATGGAGCAGTACTTC
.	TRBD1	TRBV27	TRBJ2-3	CASSLVGQGIDTQYF	TGTGCCAGCAGTTTGGTCGGACAGGGGATAGATACGCAGTATTTT
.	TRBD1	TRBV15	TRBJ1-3	CATSREGGFSGNTIYF	TGTGCCACCAGCAGAGAAGGGGGCTTTAGTGGAAACACCATATATTTT
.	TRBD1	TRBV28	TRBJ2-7	CASSPGQTYEQYF	TGTGCCAGCAGTCCGGGACAGACCTACGAGCAGTACTTC
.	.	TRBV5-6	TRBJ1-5	CASSLSQGYQPQHF	TGTGCCAGCAGCTTGTCACAGGGTTATCAGCCCCAGCATTTT
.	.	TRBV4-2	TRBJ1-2	CASSLPREGDYGYTF	TGTGCCAGCAGCCTTCCCAGGGAGGGGGACTATGGCTACACCTTC
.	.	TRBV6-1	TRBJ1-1	CASSEVGRAVEAFF	TGTGCCAGCAGTGAAGTCGGGAGGGCAGTAGAAGCTTTCTTT
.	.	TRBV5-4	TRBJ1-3	CASSALSGGISGNTIYF	TGTGCCAGCAGCGCACTGAGTGGAGGGATCTCTGGAAACACCATATATTTT
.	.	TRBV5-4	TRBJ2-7	CASSLDPGPNEQYF	TGTGCCAGCAGCTTGGATCCAGGGCCGAACGAGCAGTACTTC
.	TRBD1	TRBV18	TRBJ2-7	CASSPTGEHEQYF	TGTGCCAGCTCACCTACAGGGGAACACGAGCAGTACTTC
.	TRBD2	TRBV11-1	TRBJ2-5	CASSPNRGGGTQYF	TGTGCCAGCAGCCCCAATCGGGGGGGCGGGACCCAGTACTTC
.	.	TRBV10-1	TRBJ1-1	CASTQAEAFF	TGCGCCAGCACCCAGGCTGAAGCTTTCTTT
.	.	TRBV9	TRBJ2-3	CASSVMRQASTDTQYF	TGTGCCAGCAGCGTAATGAGACAGGCGAGCACAGATACGCAGTATTTT
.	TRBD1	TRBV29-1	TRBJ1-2	CSVGDRGPNYGYTF	TGCAGCGTTGGGGACAGGGGGCCTAACTATGGCTACACCTTC
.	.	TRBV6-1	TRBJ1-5	CASSEGADGQPQHF	TGTGCCAGCAGTGAGGGAGCAGATGGGCAGCCCCAGCATTTT
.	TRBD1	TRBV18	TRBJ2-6	CASSEGGFGANVLTF	TGTGCCAGCTCAGAAGGGGGCTTTGGGGCCAACGTCCTGACTTTC
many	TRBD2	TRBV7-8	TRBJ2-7	CASSDRRLANYEQYF	TGTGCCAGCAGCGATAGGCGACTAGCGAACTACGAGCAGTACTTC